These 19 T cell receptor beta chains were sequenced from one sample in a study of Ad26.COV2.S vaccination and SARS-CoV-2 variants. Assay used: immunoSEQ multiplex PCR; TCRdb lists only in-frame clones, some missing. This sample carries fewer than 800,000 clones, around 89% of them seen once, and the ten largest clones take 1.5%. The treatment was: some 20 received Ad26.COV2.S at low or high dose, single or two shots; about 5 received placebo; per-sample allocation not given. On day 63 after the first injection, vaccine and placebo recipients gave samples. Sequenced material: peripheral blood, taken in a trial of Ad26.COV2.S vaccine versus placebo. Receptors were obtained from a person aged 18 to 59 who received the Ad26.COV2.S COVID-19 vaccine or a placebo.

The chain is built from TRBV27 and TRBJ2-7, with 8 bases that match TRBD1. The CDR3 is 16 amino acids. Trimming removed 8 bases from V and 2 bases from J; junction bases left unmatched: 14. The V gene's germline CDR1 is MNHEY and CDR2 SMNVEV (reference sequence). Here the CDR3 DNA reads TGTGCCAGCCGCCGAGAGGGGACAGGATCGACCTACGAGCAGTACTTC. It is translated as CASRREGTGSTYEQYF.

The CDR3 DNA is TGTGCCAGCTCACCAGGTGGAGCTGAAGCTTTCTTT. This translates into CASSPGGAEAFF. The V and J genes are TRBV18 and TRBJ1-1; D is uncertain. Per the germline V gene, CDR1 is KGHSH and CDR2 is LQKENI. The CDR3 is made up of 12 amino acids. Trimming took 2 bases from V and 6 from J, leaving 7 bases between them. Together with reference TRBV18 and TRBJ1-1, the CDR3 gives the full variable domain: NAGVMQNPRHLVRRRGQEARLRCSPMKGHSHVYWYRQLPEEGLKFMVYLQKENIIDESGMPKERFSAEFPKEGPSILRIQQVVRGDSAAYFCASSPGGAEAFFGQGTRLTVV.

DNA of the CDR3: TGTGCCAGCAGCTTGGCAGTAGGCTGGAACTATGGCTACACCTTC. Its translation is CASSLAVGWNYGYTF. The chain has TRBV11-2 and TRBJ1-2; D is unclear. Between the trimmed V and J ends, which lost 3 bases and 2 bases, there was a span of 13 bases. Germline assignment: CDR1 SGHAT and CDR2 FQNNGV. The CDR3 is 15 residues long. Filled out from reference TRBV11-2 and TRBJ1-2, the complete variable domain reads EAGVAQSPRYKIIEKRQSVAFWCNPISGHATLYWYQQILGQGPKLLIQFQNNGVVDDSQLPKDRFSAERLKGVDSTLKIQPAKLEDSAVYLCASSLAVGWNYGYTFGSGTRLTVV.

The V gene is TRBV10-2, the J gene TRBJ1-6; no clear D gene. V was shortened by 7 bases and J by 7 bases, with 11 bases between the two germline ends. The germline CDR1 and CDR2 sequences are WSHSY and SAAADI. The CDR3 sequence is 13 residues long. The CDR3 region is CASTGITNSPLHF. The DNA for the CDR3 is TGCGCCAGCACCGGGATTACCAATTCACCCCTCCACTTT.

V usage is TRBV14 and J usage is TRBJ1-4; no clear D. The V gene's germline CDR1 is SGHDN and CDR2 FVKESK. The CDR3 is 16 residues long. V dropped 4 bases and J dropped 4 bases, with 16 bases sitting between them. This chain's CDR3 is CASSRDLPGRNEKLFF. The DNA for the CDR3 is TGTGCCAGCAGCCGGGATTTACCGGGCCGTAATGAAAAACTGTTTTTT.

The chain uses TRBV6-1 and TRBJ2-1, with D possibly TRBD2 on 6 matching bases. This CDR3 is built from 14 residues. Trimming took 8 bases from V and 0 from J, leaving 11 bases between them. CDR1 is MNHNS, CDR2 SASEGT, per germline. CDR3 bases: TGTGCCAGCCAGGCGGGAAGCTCCTACAATGAGCAGTTCTTC. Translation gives CASQAGSSYNEQFF.

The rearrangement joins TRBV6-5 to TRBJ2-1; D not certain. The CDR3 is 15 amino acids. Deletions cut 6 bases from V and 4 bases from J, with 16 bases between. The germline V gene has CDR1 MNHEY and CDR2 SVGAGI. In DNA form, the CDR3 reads TGTGCCAGCAGGTCTATAGGATCCTTTTACAATGAGCAGTTCTTC. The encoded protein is CASRSIGSFYNEQFF.

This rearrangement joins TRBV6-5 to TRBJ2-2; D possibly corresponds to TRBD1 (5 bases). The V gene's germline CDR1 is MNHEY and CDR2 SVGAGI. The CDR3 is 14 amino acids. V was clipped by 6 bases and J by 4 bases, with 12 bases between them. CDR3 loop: CASRRPGATGELFF. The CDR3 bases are TGTGCCAGCAGACGTCCTGGGGCCACCGGGGAGCTGTTTTTT.

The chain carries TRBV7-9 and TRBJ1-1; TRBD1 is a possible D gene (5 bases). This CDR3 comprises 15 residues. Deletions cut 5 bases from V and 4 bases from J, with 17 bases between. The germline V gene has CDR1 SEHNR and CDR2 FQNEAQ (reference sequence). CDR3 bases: TGTGCCAGCAGCCCGGGCCTCGGCCAGGGCACTGAAGCTTTCTTT. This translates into CASSPGLGQGTEAFF.

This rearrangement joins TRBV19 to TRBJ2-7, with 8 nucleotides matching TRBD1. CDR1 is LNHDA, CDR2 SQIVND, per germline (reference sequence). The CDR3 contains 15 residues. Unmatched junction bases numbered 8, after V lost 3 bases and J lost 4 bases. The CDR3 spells CASSISTGAVYEQYF. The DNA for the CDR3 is TGTGCCAGTAGTATCTCGACAGGGGCCGTGTACGAGCAGTACTTC.

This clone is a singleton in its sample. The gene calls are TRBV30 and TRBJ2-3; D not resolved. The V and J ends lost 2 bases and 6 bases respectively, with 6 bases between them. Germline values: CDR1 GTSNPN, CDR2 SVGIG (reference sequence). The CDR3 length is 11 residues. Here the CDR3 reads CAWSNWDTQYF. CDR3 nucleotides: TGTGCCTGGAGTAATTGGGATACGCAGTATTTT.

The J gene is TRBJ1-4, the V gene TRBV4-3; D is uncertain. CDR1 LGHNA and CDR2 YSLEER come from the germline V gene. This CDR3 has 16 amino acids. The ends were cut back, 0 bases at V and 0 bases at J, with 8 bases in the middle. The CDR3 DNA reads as TGCGCCAGCAGCCAAGAGGGGTCTTCAACTAATGAAAAACTGTTTTTT. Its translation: CASSQEGSSTNEKLFF.

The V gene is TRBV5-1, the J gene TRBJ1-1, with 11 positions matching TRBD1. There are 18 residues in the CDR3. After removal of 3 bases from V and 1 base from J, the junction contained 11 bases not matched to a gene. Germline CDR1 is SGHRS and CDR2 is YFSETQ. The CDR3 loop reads CASSSIPGQGERNTEAFF. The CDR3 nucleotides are TGCGCCAGCAGCTCAATACCGGGACAGGGGGAAAGGAACACTGAAGCTTTCTTT. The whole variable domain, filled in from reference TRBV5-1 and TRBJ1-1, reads KAGVTQTPRYLIKTRGQQVTLSCSPISGHRSVSWYQQTPGQGLQFLFEYFSETQRNKGNFPGRFSGRQFSNSRSEMNVSTLELGDSALYLCASSSIPGQGERNTEAFFGQGTRLTVV.

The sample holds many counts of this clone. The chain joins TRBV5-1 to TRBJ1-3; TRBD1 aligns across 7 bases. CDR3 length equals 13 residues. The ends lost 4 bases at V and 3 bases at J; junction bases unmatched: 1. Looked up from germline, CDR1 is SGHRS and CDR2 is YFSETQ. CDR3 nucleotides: TGCGCCAGCAGCGGGACAGTTGGAAACACCATATATTTT. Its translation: CASSGTVGNTIYF. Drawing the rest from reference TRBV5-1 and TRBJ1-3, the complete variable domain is KAGVTQTPRYLIKTRGQQVTLSCSPISGHRSVSWYQQTPGQGLQFLFEYFSETQRNKGNFPGRFSGRQFSNSRSEMNVSTLELGDSALYLCASSGTVGNTIYFGEGSWLTVV.

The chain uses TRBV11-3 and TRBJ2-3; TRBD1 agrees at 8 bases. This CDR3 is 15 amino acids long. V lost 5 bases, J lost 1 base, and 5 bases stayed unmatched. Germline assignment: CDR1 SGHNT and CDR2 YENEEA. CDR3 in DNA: TGTGCCAGCAGCGGACAGGGTTCAGGCACAGATACGCAGTATTTT. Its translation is CASSGQGSGTDTQYF.

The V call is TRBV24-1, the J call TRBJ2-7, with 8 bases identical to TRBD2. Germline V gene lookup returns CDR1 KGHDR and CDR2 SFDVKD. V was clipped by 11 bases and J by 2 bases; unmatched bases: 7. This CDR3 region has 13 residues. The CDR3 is CAKSTSDPYEQYF. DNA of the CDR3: TGTGCCAAGTCGACTAGCGATCCCTACGAGCAGTACTTC.

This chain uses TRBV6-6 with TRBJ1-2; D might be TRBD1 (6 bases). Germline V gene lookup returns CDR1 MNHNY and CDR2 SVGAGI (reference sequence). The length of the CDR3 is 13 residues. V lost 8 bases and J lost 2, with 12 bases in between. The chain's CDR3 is CASEGGGNYGYTF. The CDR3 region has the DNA TGTGCCAGCGAAGGGGGGGGAAACTATGGCTACACCTTC.

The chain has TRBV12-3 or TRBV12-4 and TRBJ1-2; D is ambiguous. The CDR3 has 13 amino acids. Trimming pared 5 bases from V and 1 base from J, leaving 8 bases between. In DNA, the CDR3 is TGTGCCAGCAGTCCCCCCAGTAACTATGGCTACACCTTC. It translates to CASSPPSNYGYTF.

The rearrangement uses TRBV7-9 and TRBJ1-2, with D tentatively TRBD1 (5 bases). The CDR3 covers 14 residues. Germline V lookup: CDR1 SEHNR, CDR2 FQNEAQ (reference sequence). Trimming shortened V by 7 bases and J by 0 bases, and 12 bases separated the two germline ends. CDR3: CASTDGGANYGYTF. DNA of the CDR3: TGTGCCAGCACCGACGGGGGGGCTAACTATGGCTACACCTTC.